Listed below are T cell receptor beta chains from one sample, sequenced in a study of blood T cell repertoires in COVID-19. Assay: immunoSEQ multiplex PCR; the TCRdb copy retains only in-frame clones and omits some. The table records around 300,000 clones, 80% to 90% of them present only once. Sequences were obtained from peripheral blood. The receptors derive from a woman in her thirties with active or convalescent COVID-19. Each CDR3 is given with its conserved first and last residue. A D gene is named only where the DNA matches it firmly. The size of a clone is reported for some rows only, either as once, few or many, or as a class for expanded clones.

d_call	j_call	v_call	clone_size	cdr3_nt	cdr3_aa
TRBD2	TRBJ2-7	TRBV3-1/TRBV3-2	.	TGTGCCAGCAGCCATCCGCTAGCGGGGAGTTACGAGCAGTACTTC	CASSHPLAGSYEQYF
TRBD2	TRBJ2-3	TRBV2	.	TGTGCCAGCAGTGAAGGGCTAGCGGGGGGGTCGGATACGCAGTATTTT	CASSEGLAGGSDTQYF
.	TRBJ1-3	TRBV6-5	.	TGTGCCAGCAGACTCGCAGGGGCCTCTGGAAACACCATATATTTT	CASRLAGASGNTIYF
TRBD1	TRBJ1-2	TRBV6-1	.	TGTGCCAGCAGTGACCCAGGGGGCCATGGCTACACCTTC	CASSDPGGHGYTF
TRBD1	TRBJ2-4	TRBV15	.	TGTGCCACCAGCATCGGGACAGATAAAAACATTCAGTACTTC	CATSIGTDKNIQYF
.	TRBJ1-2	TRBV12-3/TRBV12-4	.	TGTGCCAGCAGTTTGGACTTGCTCTATGGCTACACCTTC	CASSLDLLYGYTF
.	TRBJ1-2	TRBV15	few	TGTGCCACCAGCAGAGACCGGGTTGCCAACGGCTACACCTTC	CATSRDRVANGYTF
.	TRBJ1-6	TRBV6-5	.	TGTGCCAGCAAGGCAGGGAATTTACCCCTCCACTTT	CASKAGNLPLHF
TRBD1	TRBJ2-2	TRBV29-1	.	TGCAGCGTTGAGTACAGGGGGCTAGTGGACACCGGGGAGCTGTTTTTT	CSVEYRGLVDTGELFF
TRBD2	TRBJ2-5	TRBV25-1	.	TGTGCCAGCAAAACGGGACTAGCGGGATCCGCCCGGGGAGAGACCCAGTACTTC	CASKTGLAGSARGETQYF
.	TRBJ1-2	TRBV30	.	TGTGCCTGGGACCAGGGCGTGACATCGGCTAACTATGGCTACACCTTC	CAWDQGVTSANYGYTF
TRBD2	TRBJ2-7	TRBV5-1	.	TGCGCCAGCAGCTTGGCCCGGGAGGGAGAGGAGCAGTACTTC	CASSLAREGEEQYF
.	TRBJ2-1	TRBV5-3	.	TGTGCCAGAAGCTACGGGACACTAGGTGGTGAGCAGTTCTTC	CARSYGTLGGEQFF
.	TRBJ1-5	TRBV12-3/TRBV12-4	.	TGTGCCAGCAGTTTCGGTACCAATCAGCCCCAGCATTTT	CASSFGTNQPQHF
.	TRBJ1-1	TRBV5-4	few	TGTGCCAGCAGCTTAAGTCGAATGCGGGCCTCCTCGAAGGACACTGAAGCTTTCTTT	CASSLSRMRASSKDTEAFF
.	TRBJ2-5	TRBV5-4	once	TGTGCCAGCAGCTTGGGCGGGGAGGAGACCCAGTACTTC	CASSLGGEETQYF
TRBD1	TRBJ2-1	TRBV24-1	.	TGTGCCACCAGTGATGGACAGGGGGACGAGCAGTTCTTC	CATSDGQGDEQFF
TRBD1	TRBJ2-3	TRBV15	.	TGTGCCACCAGCAAGGACAGGGTTCGATCAGATACGCAGTATTTT	CATSKDRVRSDTQYF
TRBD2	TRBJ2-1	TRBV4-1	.	TGCGCCAGCAGCCAAGATAGGGCTAGCGGGATTTACAATGAGCAGTTCTTC	CASSQDRASGIYNEQFF
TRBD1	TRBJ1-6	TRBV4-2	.	TGTGCCAGCAGCCAAGATAGCCAGGGGGCTAAAAATTCACCCCTCCACTTT	CASSQDSQGAKNSPLHF
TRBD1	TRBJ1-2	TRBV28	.	TGTGCAAGCTCCGGGGGGGACAGGGGTCCCACTTTGGCCCACTATGGCTACACCTTC	CASSGGDRGPTLAHYGYTF
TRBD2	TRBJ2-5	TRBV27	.	TGTGCCAGCAGTTCCCTAGCGGGGGGCAGGGAGACCCAGTACTTC	CASSSLAGGRETQYF
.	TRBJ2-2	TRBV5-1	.	TGCGCCAGCAGGCAGGGAATACTCACCGGGGAGCTGTTTTTT	CASRQGILTGELFF